This TCR beta chain was captured in a study of T cells expressing NK-cell markers. Study information: With respect to HCMV, most of the eight sequenced donors were seropositive, and one was seronegative. Study-level points and caveats: Questions lingered over whether expanded NKG2C+ T cell clones were HCMV-specific. Four of the donors also had these clonotypes leading their CD3+CD56-NKG2C+ fraction.

Germline loops: CDR1 SGHRS, CDR2 YFSETQ. This CDR3 contains 16 residues. A note on this clonotype: Its cognate antigen is unknown.

Following a re-call of the 5' RACE reads, TCRdb has one entry per CDR3 protein and lacks DNA. This table holds about 260,000 distinct CDR3 sequences. The TCR comes from a man aged 18 to 29 in good health. The chain combines TRBV5-1 with TRBJ2-1; TCRdb calls TRBD2, which cannot be checked without DNA. The sample comprised blood T cells: a sorted CD56 or NKG2C T cell subset, CD4+ or CD8+ T cells, or bulk PBMC T cells (not recorded which). The CDR3 spells CASSQVNSGRANEQFF.